The rows below give T cell receptor beta chains drawn from one sample of a study of technical replicates of blood from a few donors. Here immunoSEQ multiplex PCR was the method, and the copy in TCRdb shows in-frame clones only, minus some. The sample lists 44,000 or so clones; more than 85% were seen once. Material for sequencing was PBMCs. These receptors were obtained from a human donor in good health. Some clones in this sample may be carry-over from other donors' samples. Both conserved end residues are part of each CDR3. Each record gives: V gene, clone size, J gene, D gene, CDR3 protein, CDR3 DNA. A D gene is named only where the DNA matches it firmly. The size entry is marked missing in some rows and otherwise reads once, few, many or a size class.

v_call: TRBV2; clone_size: -; j_call: TRBJ1-1; d_call: -; cdr3_aa: CASSVNMNTEAFF; cdr3_nt: TGTGCCAGCAGTGTAAATATGAACACTGAAGCTTTCTTT
v_call: TRBV19; clone_size: -; j_call: TRBJ2-3; d_call: TRBD2; cdr3_aa: CASSILAGTQYF; cdr3_nt: TGTGCCAGTAGTATCCTAGCGGGTACGCAGTATTTT
v_call: TRBV7-8; clone_size: -; j_call: TRBJ2-2; d_call: TRBD2; cdr3_aa: CASSLARRLARTGELFF; cdr3_nt: TGTGCCAGCAGCTTAGCGCGAAGACTAGCTCGCACCGGGGAGCTGTTTTTT
v_call: TRBV9; clone_size: -; j_call: TRBJ1-1; d_call: -; cdr3_aa: CASSVTSGAPNTEAFF; cdr3_nt: TGTGCCAGCAGCGTAACCTCGGGAGCCCCGAACACTGAAGCTTTCTTT
v_call: TRBV7-6; clone_size: -; j_call: TRBJ2-5; d_call: -; cdr3_aa: CASSLAAGFGETQYF; cdr3_nt: TGTGCCAGCAGCTTAGCCGCAGGGTTTGGTGAGACCCAGTACTTC
v_call: TRBV6-6; clone_size: -; j_call: TRBJ2-5; d_call: -; cdr3_aa: CASSYSLAESGETQYF; cdr3_nt: TGTGCCAGCAGTTACAGTTTGGCAGAGTCAGGAGAGACCCAGTACTTC
v_call: TRBV6-1; clone_size: -; j_call: TRBJ1-5; d_call: -; cdr3_aa: CASNVGENQPQHF; cdr3_nt: TGTGCCAGCAATGTCGGGGAGAATCAGCCCCAGCATTTT
v_call: TRBV2; clone_size: -; j_call: TRBJ1-5; d_call: -; cdr3_aa: CASRREPNQPQHF; cdr3_nt: TGTGCCAGCAGGAGGGAACCGAATCAGCCCCAGCATTTT
v_call: TRBV6-4; clone_size: -; j_call: TRBJ1-1; d_call: -; cdr3_aa: CASSDSPDRNTEAFF; cdr3_nt: TGTGCCAGCAGTGACTCACCGGACAGAAACACTGAAGCTTTCTTT
v_call: TRBV20-1; clone_size: once; j_call: TRBJ2-3; d_call: -; cdr3_aa: CSAIGDTQYF; cdr3_nt: TGCAGTGCTATCGGGGATACGCAGTATTTT
v_call: TRBV25-1; clone_size: -; j_call: TRBJ2-7; d_call: -; cdr3_aa: CASSGLGGKQYF; cdr3_nt: TGTGCCAGCAGTGGGCTGGGGGGTAAGCAGTACTTC
v_call: TRBV7-9; clone_size: -; j_call: TRBJ2-3; d_call: TRBD2; cdr3_aa: CASSRHGGATDTQYF; cdr3_nt: TGTGCCAGCAGCCGTCACGGGGGGGCCACAGATACGCAGTATTTT
v_call: TRBV15; clone_size: -; j_call: TRBJ1-5; d_call: -; cdr3_aa: CATSRARQDHNQPQHF; cdr3_nt: TGTGCCACCAGCAGAGCACGACAGGACCACAATCAGCCCCAGCATTTT
v_call: TRBV4-3; clone_size: -; j_call: TRBJ1-5; d_call: -; cdr3_aa: CASSQDTGSEKPQHF; cdr3_nt: TGCGCCAGCAGCCAAGATACAGGGTCGGAAAAGCCCCAGCATTTT
v_call: TRBV9; clone_size: -; j_call: TRBJ2-5; d_call: TRBD2; cdr3_aa: CASSVGSSGGHRETQYF; cdr3_nt: TGTGCCAGCAGCGTAGGGTCTAGCGGGGGGCACAGGGAGACCCAGTACTTC
v_call: TRBV2; clone_size: -; j_call: TRBJ1-2; d_call: -; cdr3_aa: CASSPESRGGYTF; cdr3_nt: TGTGCCAGCAGTCCAGAATCTCGTGGTGGCTACACCTTC
v_call: TRBV6-1; clone_size: -; j_call: TRBJ2-4; d_call: TRBD2; cdr3_aa: CASSESLAGVNIQYF; cdr3_nt: TGTGCCAGCAGTGAATCTCTAGCGGGTGTCAACATTCAGTACTTC
v_call: TRBV7-7; clone_size: -; j_call: TRBJ2-5; d_call: -; cdr3_aa: CASSLAMGGQETQYF; cdr3_nt: TGTGCCAGCAGCTTAGCAATGGGGGGCCAAGAGACCCAGTACTTC
v_call: TRBV2; clone_size: -; j_call: TRBJ2-7; d_call: -; cdr3_aa: CASRGTPAGREQYF; cdr3_nt: TGTGCCAGCAGGGGGACTCCCGCTGGGAGGGAGCAGTACTTC
v_call: TRBV5-1; clone_size: -; j_call: TRBJ2-5; d_call: TRBD2; cdr3_aa: CASSRGTSPAQETQYF; cdr3_nt: TGCGCCAGCAGCAGGGGGACTAGCCCAGCCCAAGAGACCCAGTACTTC
v_call: TRBV11-2; clone_size: -; j_call: TRBJ2-2; d_call: -; cdr3_aa: CASSSYTGELFF; cdr3_nt: TGTGCCAGCAGCTCATACACCGGGGAGCTGTTTTTT
v_call: TRBV7-2; clone_size: -; j_call: TRBJ2-7; d_call: TRBD2; cdr3_aa: CASSLGLGTSPLEQYF; cdr3_nt: TGTGCCAGCAGCTTAGGATTGGGGACTAGCCCTCTCGAGCAGTACTTC
v_call: TRBV5-8; clone_size: -; j_call: TRBJ2-1; d_call: -; cdr3_aa: CASSLRGSTGYNEQFF; cdr3_nt: TGTGCCAGCAGCCTACGGGGGTCCACGGGATACAATGAGCAGTTCTTC
v_call: TRBV4-2; clone_size: -; j_call: TRBJ2-7; d_call: TRBD2; cdr3_aa: CASSQELAGSYEQYF; cdr3_nt: TGTGCCAGCAGCCAGGAACTAGCGGGGTCCTACGAGCAGTACTTC
v_call: TRBV27; clone_size: -; j_call: TRBJ1-6; d_call: -; cdr3_aa: CASSLLTSGRSPLHF; cdr3_nt: TGTGCCAGCAGTTTATTAACCTCCGGTCGGTCACCCCTCCACTTT
v_call: TRBV5-6; clone_size: -; j_call: TRBJ1-1; d_call: -; cdr3_aa: CASIKERGMYSEAFF; cdr3_nt: TGTGCCAGCATCAAAGAGAGGGGGATGTACTCTGAAGCTTTCTTT
v_call: TRBV5-1; clone_size: -; j_call: TRBJ2-5; d_call: TRBD2; cdr3_aa: CASSMVGGVAMTQYF; cdr3_nt: TGCGCCAGCAGCATGGTCGGGGGGGTCGCGATGACCCAGTACTTC
v_call: TRBV18; clone_size: -; j_call: TRBJ1-1; d_call: -; cdr3_aa: CASSPGAGAEAFF; cdr3_nt: TGTGCCAGCTCGCCGGGGGCGGGGGCTGAAGCTTTCTTT
v_call: TRBV7-9; clone_size: -; j_call: TRBJ2-3; d_call: -; cdr3_aa: CASSLALSVDTQYF; cdr3_nt: TGTGCCAGCAGCTTAGCGTTATCAGTGGATACGCAGTATTTT
v_call: TRBV11-2; clone_size: -; j_call: TRBJ1-6; d_call: TRBD1; cdr3_aa: CASSARTGDNSPLHF; cdr3_nt: TGTGCCAGCAGTGCCCGGACAGGGGATAATTCACCCCTCCACTTT
v_call: TRBV5-1; clone_size: -; j_call: TRBJ1-2; d_call: -; cdr3_aa: CASSPPETTKDGYTF; cdr3_nt: TGCGCCAGCAGCCCCCCCGAGACAACGAAGGATGGCTACACCTTC
v_call: TRBV7-9; clone_size: -; j_call: TRBJ2-7; d_call: TRBD2; cdr3_aa: CASSLGGRYEQYF; cdr3_nt: TGTGCCAGCAGCTTAGGCGGGAGGTACGAGCAGTACTTC
v_call: TRBV15; clone_size: -; j_call: TRBJ1-1; d_call: -; cdr3_aa: CATSREDRNTEAFF; cdr3_nt: TGTGCCACCAGCAGAGAGGACAGAAACACTGAAGCTTTCTTT
v_call: TRBV5-4; clone_size: -; j_call: TRBJ1-6; d_call: TRBD1; cdr3_aa: CASRKQGVNNSPLHF; cdr3_nt: TGTGCCAGCAGGAAACAGGGGGTCAATAATTCACCCCTCCACTTT
v_call: TRBV6-5; clone_size: -; j_call: TRBJ1-2; d_call: TRBD1; cdr3_aa: CASSQGTGGYGYTF; cdr3_nt: TGTGCCAGCAGCCAGGGGACAGGAGGTTATGGCTACACCTTC
v_call: TRBV10-3; clone_size: -; j_call: TRBJ1-4; d_call: -; cdr3_aa: CAISESESRGKLFF; cdr3_nt: TGTGCCATCAGTGAGTCTGAGTCAAGGGGAAAACTGTTTTTT
v_call: TRBV18; clone_size: -; j_call: TRBJ1-1; d_call: -; cdr3_aa: CASSPPMGRGSEAFF; cdr3_nt: TGTGCCAGCTCACCACCAATGGGCAGGGGCTCTGAAGCTTTCTTT
v_call: TRBV5-1; clone_size: -; j_call: TRBJ1-4; d_call: -; cdr3_aa: CASSFRGEGEKLFF; cdr3_nt: TGCGCCAGCAGCTTCAGGGGTGAGGGTGAAAAACTGTTTTTT
v_call: TRBV9; clone_size: -; j_call: TRBJ2-5; d_call: -; cdr3_aa: CASSTRRESVETQYF; cdr3_nt: TGTGCCAGCAGCACCCGAAGAGAATCGGTCGAGACCCAGTACTTC
v_call: TRBV29-1; clone_size: -; j_call: TRBJ2-7; d_call: TRBD1; cdr3_aa: CSVLGQGTYEQYF; cdr3_nt: TGCAGCGTTTTGGGACAGGGGACCTACGAGCAGTACTTC
v_call: TRBV4-2; clone_size: -; j_call: TRBJ1-5; d_call: TRBD1; cdr3_aa: CASSREGGQGIGSNQPQHF; cdr3_nt: TGTGCCAGCAGCCGAGAAGGCGGACAGGGGATTGGGAGCAATCAGCCCCAGCATTTT
v_call: TRBV5-4; clone_size: -; j_call: TRBJ2-7; d_call: TRBD2; cdr3_aa: CASSPAGGGLEQYF; cdr3_nt: TGTGCCAGCAGCCCCGCCGGGGGGGGCCTGGAGCAGTACTTC
v_call: TRBV2; clone_size: -; j_call: TRBJ2-3; d_call: TRBD2; cdr3_aa: CASTRRGEDTQYF; cdr3_nt: TGTGCCAGCACCCGACGGGGGGAAGATACGCAGTATTTT
v_call: TRBV25-1; clone_size: -; j_call: TRBJ1-2; d_call: TRBD1; cdr3_aa: CASRETGTSGNGYTF; cdr3_nt: TGTGCCAGCAGAGAGACAGGGACCTCTGGAAATGGCTACACCTTC
v_call: TRBV27; clone_size: -; j_call: TRBJ2-7; d_call: -; cdr3_aa: CASSLSKSQPGAYEQYF; cdr3_nt: TGTGCCAGCAGTTTATCAAAGTCGCAGCCCGGAGCCTACGAGCAGTACTTC
v_call: TRBV11-2; clone_size: -; j_call: TRBJ2-2; d_call: TRBD2; cdr3_aa: CASSSQGGGVNTGELFF; cdr3_nt: TGTGCCAGCAGCTCCCAGGGCGGGGGGGTGAACACCGGGGAGCTGTTTTTT
v_call: TRBV4-2; clone_size: -; j_call: TRBJ2-7; d_call: TRBD2; cdr3_aa: CASSQDSAGGGGSREQYF; cdr3_nt: TGTGCCAGCAGCCAAGATTCGGCGGGGGGCGGCGGCAGCCGGGAGCAGTACTTC
v_call: TRBV2; clone_size: -; j_call: TRBJ2-3; d_call: -; cdr3_aa: CASSVKLQSTDTQYF; cdr3_nt: TGTGCCAGCAGTGTTAAGTTACAGAGCACAGATACGCAGTATTTT
v_call: TRBV5-6; clone_size: -; j_call: TRBJ2-2; d_call: TRBD1; cdr3_aa: CASSHGQGRTGELFF; cdr3_nt: TGTGCCAGCAGCCATGGACAGGGTAGGACCGGGGAGCTGTTTTTT
v_call: TRBV7-9; clone_size: -; j_call: TRBJ2-3; d_call: -; cdr3_aa: CASSLLSLNTDTQYF; cdr3_nt: TGTGCCAGCAGCTTATTATCTCTAAACACAGATACGCAGTATTTT
v_call: TRBV6-6; clone_size: -; j_call: TRBJ1-2; d_call: TRBD1; cdr3_aa: CASSTGGQGGYGYTF; cdr3_nt: TGTGCCAGCAGTACCGGGGGACAGGGGGGCTATGGCTACACCTTC
v_call: TRBV4-3; clone_size: once; j_call: TRBJ2-7; d_call: TRBD1; cdr3_aa: CASSQERDSSYEQYF; cdr3_nt: TGCGCCAGCAGCCAAGAAAGGGACAGCTCCTACGAGCAGTACTTC
v_call: TRBV11-2; clone_size: -; j_call: TRBJ2-6; d_call: TRBD1; cdr3_aa: CASSLRDSYVSGANVLTF; cdr3_nt: TGTGCCAGCAGCTTAAGGGACAGTTATGTCTCTGGGGCCAACGTCCTGACTTTC
v_call: TRBV10-2; clone_size: -; j_call: TRBJ2-7; d_call: TRBD2; cdr3_aa: CASRKGLAGSIYEQYF; cdr3_nt: TGCGCCAGCAGAAAAGGACTAGCGGGATCCATCTACGAGCAGTACTTC
v_call: TRBV4-2; clone_size: once; j_call: TRBJ2-1; d_call: TRBD2; cdr3_aa: CASSREGLAGDNEQFF; cdr3_nt: TGTGCCAGCAGCCGAGAGGGACTAGCGGGGGACAATGAGCAGTTCTTC
v_call: TRBV7-3; clone_size: -; j_call: TRBJ2-2; d_call: TRBD2; cdr3_aa: CASSEGLAENTGELFF; cdr3_nt: TGTGCCAGCAGCGAGGGACTAGCGGAAAACACCGGGGAGCTGTTTTTT
v_call: TRBV5-1; clone_size: -; j_call: TRBJ1-1; d_call: -; cdr3_aa: CASSLETGLNTEAFF; cdr3_nt: TGCGCCAGCAGCTTGGAGACAGGTTTGAACACTGAAGCTTTCTTT
v_call: TRBV7-6; clone_size: -; j_call: TRBJ1-5; d_call: -; cdr3_aa: CASRFYSNQPQHF; cdr3_nt: TGTGCCAGCAGGTTCTATTCCAATCAGCCCCAGCATTTT
v_call: TRBV5-1; clone_size: -; j_call: TRBJ2-7; d_call: -; cdr3_aa: CASSLPSAEQYF; cdr3_nt: TGCGCCAGCAGCTTACCCAGCGCCGAGCAGTACTTC